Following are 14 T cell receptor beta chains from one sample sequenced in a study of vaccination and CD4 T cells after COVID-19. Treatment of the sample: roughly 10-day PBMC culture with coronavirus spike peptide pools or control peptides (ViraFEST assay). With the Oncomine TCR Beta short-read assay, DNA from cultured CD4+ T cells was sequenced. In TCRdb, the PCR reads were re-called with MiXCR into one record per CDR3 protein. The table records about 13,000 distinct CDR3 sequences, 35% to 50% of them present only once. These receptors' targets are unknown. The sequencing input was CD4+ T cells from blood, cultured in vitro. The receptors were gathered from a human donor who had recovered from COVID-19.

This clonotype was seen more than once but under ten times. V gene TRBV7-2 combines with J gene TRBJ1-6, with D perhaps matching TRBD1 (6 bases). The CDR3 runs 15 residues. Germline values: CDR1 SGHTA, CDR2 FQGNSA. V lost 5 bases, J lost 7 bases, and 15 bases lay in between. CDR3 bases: TGTGCCAGCAGCCCTAACGGACAGCTAAATTCACCCCTCCACTTT. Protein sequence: CASSPNGQLNSPLHF.

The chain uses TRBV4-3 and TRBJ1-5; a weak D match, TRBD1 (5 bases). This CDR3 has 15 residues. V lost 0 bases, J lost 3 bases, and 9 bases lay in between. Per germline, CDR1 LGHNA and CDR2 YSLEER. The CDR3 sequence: CASSQDLGVNQPQHF. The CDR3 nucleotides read TGCGCCAGCAGCCAAGATCTAGGGGTCAATCAGCCCCAGCATTTT.

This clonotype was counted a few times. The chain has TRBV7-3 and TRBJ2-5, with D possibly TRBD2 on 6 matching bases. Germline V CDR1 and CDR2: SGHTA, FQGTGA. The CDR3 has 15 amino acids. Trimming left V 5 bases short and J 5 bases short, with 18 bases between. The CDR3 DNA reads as TGTGCCAGCAGCAGATATGGGACTCCCGGTGAGACCCAGTACTTC. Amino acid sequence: CASSRYGTPGETQYF.

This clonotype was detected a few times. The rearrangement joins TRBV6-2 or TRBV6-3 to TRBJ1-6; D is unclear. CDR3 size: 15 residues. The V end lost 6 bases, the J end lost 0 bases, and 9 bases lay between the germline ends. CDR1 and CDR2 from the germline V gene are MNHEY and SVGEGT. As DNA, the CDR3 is TGTGCCAGCAGAGACACTGTCTCCTATAATTCACCCCTCCACTTT. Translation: CASRDTVSYNSPLHF.

The DNA of the CDR3 is TGCAGTGCTTCAGGACAGGGAAGAGATGGCTACACCTTC. Protein product: CSASGQGRDGYTF. The chain links TRBV20-1 to TRBJ1-2; 8 bases fit TRBD1. CDR3 length: 13 amino acids. Per germline, CDR1 DFQATT and CDR2 SNEGSKA (reference sequence). Losses at the gene ends were 5 bases for V and 6 bases for J; bases not matched to a gene: 8.

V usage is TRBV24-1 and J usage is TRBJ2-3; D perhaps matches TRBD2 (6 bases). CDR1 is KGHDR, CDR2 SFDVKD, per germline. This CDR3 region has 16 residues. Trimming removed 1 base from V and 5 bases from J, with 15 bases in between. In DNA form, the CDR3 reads TGTGCCACCAGTGATTTCACCGGGGGTTTAGGAGATACGCAGTATTTT. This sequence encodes CATSDFTGGLGDTQYF.

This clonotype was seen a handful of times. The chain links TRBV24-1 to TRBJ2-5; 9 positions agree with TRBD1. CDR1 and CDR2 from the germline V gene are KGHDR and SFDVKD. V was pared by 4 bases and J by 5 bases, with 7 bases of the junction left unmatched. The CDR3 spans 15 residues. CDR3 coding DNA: TGTGCCACCAGTGACGGGACAGGGAATAGGGAGACCCAGTACTTC. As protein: CATSDGTGNRETQYF.

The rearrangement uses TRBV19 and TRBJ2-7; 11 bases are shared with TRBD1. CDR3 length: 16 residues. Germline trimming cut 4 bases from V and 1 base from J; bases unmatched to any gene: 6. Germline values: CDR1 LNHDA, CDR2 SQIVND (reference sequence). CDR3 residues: CASSTPGQGASYEQYF. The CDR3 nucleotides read TGTGCCAGTAGTACCCCTGGACAGGGGGCTTCCTACGAGCAGTACTTC.

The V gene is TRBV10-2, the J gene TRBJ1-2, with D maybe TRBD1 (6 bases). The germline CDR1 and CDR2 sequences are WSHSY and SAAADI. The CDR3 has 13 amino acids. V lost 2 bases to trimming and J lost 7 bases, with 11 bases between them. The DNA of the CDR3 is TGCGCCAGCAGTGAGCAGGGGACGGGTGGCTACACCTTC. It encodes CASSEQGTGGYTF.

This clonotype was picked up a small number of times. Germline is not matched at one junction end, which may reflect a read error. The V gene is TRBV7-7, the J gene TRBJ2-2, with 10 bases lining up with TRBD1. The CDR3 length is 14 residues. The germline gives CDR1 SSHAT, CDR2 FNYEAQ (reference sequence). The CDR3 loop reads CASSRGTGAGELFF. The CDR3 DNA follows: TGTGCTAGCAGCCGGGGGACAGGGGCTGGGGAGCTGTTTTTT.

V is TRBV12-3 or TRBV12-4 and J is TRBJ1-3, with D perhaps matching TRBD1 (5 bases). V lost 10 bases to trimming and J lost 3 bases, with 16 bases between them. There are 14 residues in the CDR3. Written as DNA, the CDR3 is TGTGCCACCGGCGGGGAGGGGCTTGGAAACACCATATATTTT. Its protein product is CATGGEGLGNTIYF.

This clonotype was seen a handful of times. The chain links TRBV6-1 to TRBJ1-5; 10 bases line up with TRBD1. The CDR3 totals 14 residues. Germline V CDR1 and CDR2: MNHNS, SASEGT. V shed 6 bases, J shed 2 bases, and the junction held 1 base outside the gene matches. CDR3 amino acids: CASRTGGGNQPQHF. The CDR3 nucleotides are TGTGCCAGCAGGACAGGGGGCGGCAATCAGCCCCAGCATTTT.

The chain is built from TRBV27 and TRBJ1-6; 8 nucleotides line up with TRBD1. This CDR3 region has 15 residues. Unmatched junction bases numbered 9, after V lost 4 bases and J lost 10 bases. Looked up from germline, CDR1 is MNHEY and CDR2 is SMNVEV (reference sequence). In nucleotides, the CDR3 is TGTGCCAGCAGTTCGCTACAGGGGGGGGGATCACCCCTCCACTTT. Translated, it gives CASSSLQGGGSPLHF.

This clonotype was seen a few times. The CDR3 DNA reads as TGTGCCAGCCGCTCTCTCACCCACGGACAGGGTCCCTATAATTCACCCCTCCACTTT. This encodes CASRSLTHGQGPYNSPLHF. The chain uses TRBV27 and TRBJ1-6, with 8 bases aligning to TRBD1. Germline V gene data show CDR1 as MNHEY and CDR2 as SMNVEV (reference sequence). The CDR3 covers 19 residues. J was trimmed by 2 bases and V by 8 bases; bases with no gene match: 17.